This is a list of T cell receptor beta chains from one sample in a study of blood T cell repertoires in COVID-19. The data were produced by immunoSEQ multiplex PCR, yet TCRdb's version contains in-frame clones alone and is incomplete. Here the sample spans just over 80,000 clones, approximately 90% being singletons. Input material: PBMCs or T cells enriched from blood (not recorded which). The origin of the receptors is a woman aged 50 to 60 with acute COVID-19. The CDR3 runs from the conserved cysteine through the conserved F or W. A D gene is named only where the DNA matches it firmly. A row's size may be missing; if present it is once, few, many or a size class.

TRBJ1-1 | TRBV6-6 | - | - | CASSPQRLMNTEAFF | TGTGCCAGCAGTCCGCAAAGACTGATGAACACTGAAGCTTTCTTT
TRBJ2-7 | TRBV5-1 | TRBD2 | - | CASSPSSGGSYEQYF | TGCGCCAGCAGCCCCTCTAGCGGAGGATCCTACGAGCAGTACTTC
TRBJ2-1 | TRBV10-3 | TRBD2 | once | CAISVGGRARGEQFF | TGTGCCATCAGTGTTGGCGGGAGGGCCAGGGGTGAGCAGTTCTTC
TRBJ2-7 | TRBV11-2 | TRBD2 | - | CASSLGTSGRVGSEQYF | TGTGCCAGCAGCCTCGGGACTAGCGGGAGGGTGGGTTCCGAGCAGTACTTC
TRBJ1-3 | TRBV12-3/TRBV12-4 | - | - | CASSIDWGNTIYF | TGTGCCAGCAGCATCGACTGGGGAAACACCATATATTTT
TRBJ2-7 | TRBV5-4 | - | - | CASSLVREQQYF | TGTGCCAGCAGCTTGGTACGGGAACAGCAGTACTTC
TRBJ2-7 | TRBV27 | TRBD2 | - | CASSLEGLAGVEEQYF | TGTGCCAGCAGTTTAGAGGGACTAGCGGGAGTAGAGGAGCAGTACTTC
TRBJ1-1 | TRBV11-2 | - | - | CASSLERGYTEAFF | TGTGCCAGCAGCTTAGAACGGGGTTACACTGAAGCTTTCTTT
TRBJ2-7 | TRBV5-4 | TRBD1 | - | CASSLGPRTGYYEQYF | TGTGCCAGCAGCTTGGGTCCCCGGACAGGTTACTACGAGCAGTACTTC
TRBJ2-7 | TRBV27 | - | - | CASSPPEGLVYEQYF | TGTGCCAGCAGTCCCCCGGAGGGGTTAGTCTACGAGCAGTACTTC
TRBJ2-3 | TRBV5-1 | - | - | CASSWTDSTDTQYF | TGCGCCAGCAGCTGGACTGATAGCACAGATACGCAGTATTTT
TRBJ2-7 | TRBV27 | - | - | CASSSRRDFGAYEQYF | TGTGCCAGCAGTTCGCGAAGGGACTTTGGGGCCTACGAGCAGTACTTC
TRBJ1-4 | TRBV19 | - | - | CASSIGSAETPGKLFF | TGTGCCAGTAGTATAGGGTCGGCCGAGACACCAGGAAAACTGTTTTTT
TRBJ1-5 | TRBV19 | TRBD1 | - | CASSIGEGVQPGTGRWFSDQPQHF | TGTGCCAGTAGTATAGGAGAGGGGGTACAGCCTGGGACAGGGAGGTGGTTTTCAGATCAGCCCCAGCATTTT
TRBJ2-5 | TRBV15 | - | - | CATSRGSWTRGGETQYF | TGTGCCACCAGCAGAGGGTCGTGGACACGCGGAGGGGAGACCCAGTACTTC
TRBJ1-5 | TRBV21-1 | - | few | CASSAPGTESSPNNQPQHF | TGTGCCAGCAGCGCCCCCGGGACAGAATCTAGCCCGAACAATCAGCCCCAGCATTTT
TRBJ2-5 | TRBV7-7 | TRBD1 | - | CASSGTGKETQYF | TGTGCCAGCAGCGGGACAGGGAAAGAGACCCAGTACTTC
TRBJ1-1 | TRBV4-1 | - | - | CASGKTQVTEAFF | TGCGCCAGCGGAAAGACGCAGGTCACTGAAGCTTTCTTT
TRBJ2-3 | TRBV7-8 | - | - | CASSIYGTSFTDTQYF | TGTGCCAGCAGTATATACGGGACTTCATTCACAGATACGCAGTATTTT
TRBJ1-4 | TRBV18 | - | few | CASSPGQDNEKLFF | TGTGCCAGCTCACCAGGGCAGGATAATGAAAAACTGTTTTTT
TRBJ2-1 | TRBV5-4 | TRBD2 | - | CASSGGSGRSTYNEQFF | TGTGCCAGCAGCGGGGGTAGCGGGAGATCTACCTACAATGAGCAGTTCTTC
TRBJ2-3 | TRBV7-8 | TRBD2 | once | CASSLLSSGYTQYF | TGTGCCAGCAGCTTATTGTCTAGCGGGTATACGCAGTATTTT
TRBJ1-1 | TRBV19 | TRBD1 | - | CASRQTGIDTEAFF | TGTGCCAGTAGGCAGACAGGGATTGACACTGAAGCTTTCTTT
TRBJ1-1 | TRBV5-6 | - | few | CASSLDSQAFF | TGTGCCAGCAGCTTGGACAGCCAAGCTTTCTTT
TRBJ1-2 | TRBV3-1/TRBV3-2 | - | - | CASSQVSHHTF | TGTGCCAGCAGCCAAGTCTCACATCACACCTTC
TRBJ2-7 | TRBV6-2/TRBV6-3 | - | - | CASSRLATYEQYF | TGTGCCAGCAGCCGGCTAGCGACCTACGAGCAGTACTTC